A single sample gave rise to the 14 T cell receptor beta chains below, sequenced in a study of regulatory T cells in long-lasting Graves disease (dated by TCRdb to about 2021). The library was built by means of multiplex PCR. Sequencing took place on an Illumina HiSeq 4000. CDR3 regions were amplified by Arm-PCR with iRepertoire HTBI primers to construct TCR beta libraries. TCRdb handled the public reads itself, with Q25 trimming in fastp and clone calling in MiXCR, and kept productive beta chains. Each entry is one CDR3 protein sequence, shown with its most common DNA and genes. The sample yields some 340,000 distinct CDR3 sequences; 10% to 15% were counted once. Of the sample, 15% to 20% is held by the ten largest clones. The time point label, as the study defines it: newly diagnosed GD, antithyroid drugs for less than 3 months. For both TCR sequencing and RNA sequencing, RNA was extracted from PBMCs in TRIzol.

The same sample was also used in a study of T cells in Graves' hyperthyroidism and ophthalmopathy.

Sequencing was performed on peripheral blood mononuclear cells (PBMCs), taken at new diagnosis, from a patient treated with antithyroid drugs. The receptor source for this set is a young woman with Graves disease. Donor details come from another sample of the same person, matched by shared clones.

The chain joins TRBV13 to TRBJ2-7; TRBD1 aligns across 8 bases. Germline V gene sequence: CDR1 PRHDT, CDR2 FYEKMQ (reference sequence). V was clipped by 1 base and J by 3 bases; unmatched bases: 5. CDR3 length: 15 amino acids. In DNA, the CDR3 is TGTGCCAGCAGCTTAGTTGTAGGGACAGGCTACGAGCAGTACGTC. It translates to CASSLVVGTGYEQYV.

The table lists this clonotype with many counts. The CDR3 sequence: CASRENTEAFF. The DNA of the CDR3 is TGTGCCAGCAGGGAGAACACTGAAGCTTTCTTT. The J gene is TRBJ1-1, the V gene TRBV11-2; D not certain. Germline CDR1 is SGHAT and CDR2 is FQNNGV. V was pared by 6 bases and J by 1 base, with 3 bases between. This CDR3 is built from 11 residues.

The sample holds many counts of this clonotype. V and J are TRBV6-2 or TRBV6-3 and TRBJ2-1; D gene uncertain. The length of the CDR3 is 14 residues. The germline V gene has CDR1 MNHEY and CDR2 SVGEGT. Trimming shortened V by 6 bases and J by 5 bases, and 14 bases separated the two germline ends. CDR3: CASSRPDRNNEQFF. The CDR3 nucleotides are TGTGCCAGCAGCCGGCCCGACCGTAACAATGAGCAGTTCTTC.

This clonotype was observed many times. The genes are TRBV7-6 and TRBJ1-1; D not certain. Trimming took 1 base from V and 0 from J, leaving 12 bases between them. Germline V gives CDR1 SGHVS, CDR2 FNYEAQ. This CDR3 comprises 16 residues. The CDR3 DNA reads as TGTGCCAGCAGCTTAGGCCCTCTCGTAATGAACACTGAAGCTTTCTTT. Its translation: CASSLGPLVMNTEAFF.

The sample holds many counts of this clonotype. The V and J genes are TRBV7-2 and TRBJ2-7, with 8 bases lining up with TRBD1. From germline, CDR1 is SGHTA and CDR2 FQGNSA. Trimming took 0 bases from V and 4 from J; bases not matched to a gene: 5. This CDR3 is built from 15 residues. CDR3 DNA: TGTGCCAGCAGCTTAGCTCTTGACAGGGGTTACGAGCAGTACTTC. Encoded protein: CASSLALDRGYEQYF.

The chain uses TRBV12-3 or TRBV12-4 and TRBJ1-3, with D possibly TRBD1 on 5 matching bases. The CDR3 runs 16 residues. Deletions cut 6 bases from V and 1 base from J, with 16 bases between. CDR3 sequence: CASSGGTGHSGNTIYF. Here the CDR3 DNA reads TGTGCCAGCAGCGGGGGGACTGGCCATTCTGGAAACACCATATATTTT.

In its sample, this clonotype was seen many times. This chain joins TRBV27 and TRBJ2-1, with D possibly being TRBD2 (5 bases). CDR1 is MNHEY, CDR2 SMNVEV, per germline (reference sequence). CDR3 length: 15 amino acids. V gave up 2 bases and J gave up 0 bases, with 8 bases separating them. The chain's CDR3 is CASSLSGNSYNEQFF. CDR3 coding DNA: TGTGCCAGCAGTTTAAGCGGAAACTCCTACAATGAGCAGTTCTTC.

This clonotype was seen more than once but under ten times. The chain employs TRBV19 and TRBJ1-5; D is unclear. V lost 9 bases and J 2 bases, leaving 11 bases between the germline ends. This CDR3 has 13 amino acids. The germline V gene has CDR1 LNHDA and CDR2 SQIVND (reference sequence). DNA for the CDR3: TGTGCCAGCCAGAGGGCCCGCAATCAGCCCCAGCATTTT. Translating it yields CASQRARNQPQHF.

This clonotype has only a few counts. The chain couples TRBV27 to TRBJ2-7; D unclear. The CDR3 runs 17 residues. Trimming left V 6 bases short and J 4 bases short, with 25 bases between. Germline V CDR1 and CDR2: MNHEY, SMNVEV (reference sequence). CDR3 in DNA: TGTGCCAGCAGCCAAAGAAAGCCCGAAAGGCGCGCTTACGAGCAGTACTTC. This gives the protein CASSQRKPERRAYEQYF.

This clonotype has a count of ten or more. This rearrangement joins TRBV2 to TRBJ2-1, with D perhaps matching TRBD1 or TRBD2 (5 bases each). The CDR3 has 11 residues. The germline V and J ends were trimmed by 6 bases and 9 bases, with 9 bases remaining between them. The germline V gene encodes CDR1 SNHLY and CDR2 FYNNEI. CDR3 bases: TGTGCCAGCAGATCAGGGACTGAGCAGTTCTTC. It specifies CASRSGTEQFF.

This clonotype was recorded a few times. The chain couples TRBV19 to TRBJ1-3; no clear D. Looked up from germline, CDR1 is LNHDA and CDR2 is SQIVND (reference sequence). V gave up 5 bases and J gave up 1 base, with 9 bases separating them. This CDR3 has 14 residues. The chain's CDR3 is CASSPRESGNTIYF. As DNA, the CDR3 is TGTGCCAGTAGTCCCCGGGAGTCTGGAAACACCATATATTTT.

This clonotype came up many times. CDR3 nucleotide sequence: TGTGCCTGGAGTGAGGGAAATGGCTACACCTTC. Amino acid sequence: CAWSEGNGYTF. The chain recombines TRBV30 with TRBJ1-2; D unresolved. V lost 1 base, J lost 6 bases, and 6 bases lay in between. The CDR3 has 11 residues. CDR1 and CDR2 from the germline V gene are GTSNPN and SVGIG (reference sequence). Supplemented by reference TRBV30 and TRBJ1-2, the full variable domain reads SQTIHQWPATLVQPVGSPLSLECTVEGTSNPNLYWYRQAAGRGLQLLFYSVGIGQISSEVPQNLSASRPQDRQFILSSKKLLLSDSGFYLCAWSEGNGYTFGSGTRLTVV.

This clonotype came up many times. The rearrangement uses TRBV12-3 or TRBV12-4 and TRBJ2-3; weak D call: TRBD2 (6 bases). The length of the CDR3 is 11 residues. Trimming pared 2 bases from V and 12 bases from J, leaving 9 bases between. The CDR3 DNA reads TGTGCCAGCAGTTTATCCGGGAGACAGTATTTT. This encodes CASSLSGRQYF.

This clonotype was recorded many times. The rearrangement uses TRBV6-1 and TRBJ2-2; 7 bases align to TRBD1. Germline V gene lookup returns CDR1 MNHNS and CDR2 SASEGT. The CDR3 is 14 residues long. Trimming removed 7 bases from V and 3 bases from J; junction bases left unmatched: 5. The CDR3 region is CASTQGGDTGELFF. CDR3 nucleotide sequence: TGTGCCAGCACCCAAGGGGGCGACACCGGGGAGCTGTTTTTT.